This T cell receptor beta chain was captured by sequencing in a study of blood T cell repertoires in COVID-19. The repertoire was sequenced with immunoSEQ multiplex PCR; TCRdb's copy has only in-frame clones and lacks some. The sample carries 150,000 to 190,000 clones, around 80% recorded once. Trimming took 5 bases from V and 3 from J; bases not matched to a gene: 9. This CDR3 region has 15 residues. Looked up from germline, CDR1 is LNHDA and CDR2 is SQIVND (reference sequence). This receptor was obtained from a man over 45 who had recovered from COVID-19. J is TRBJ1-1 and V is TRBV19; 7 nucleotides match TRBD1. Sequenced: PBMCs or T cells enriched from blood (not recorded which). The CDR3 is CASSPGGHGYTEAFF. In nucleotides, the CDR3 is TGTGCCAGTAGTCCAGGGGGTCATGGGTACACTGAAGCTTTCTTT.